The source of this T cell receptor (beta chain) is a study of T-cell memory formation after mild COVID-19. This clonotype turned up a few times. Its antigen remains unknown. Constant-segment primers served in 5'RACE that generated TCR alpha and TCR beta cDNA libraries bearing sample barcodes and UMIs. TCRdb redid the calling of the 5' RACE reads with MiXCR, one entry per CDR3 protein. Counted here are 500,000 to 600,000 distinct CDR3 sequences, roughly 18% occurring once; the ten biggest clones make up around 12%. Study-level results: Clones which contracted sat mainly in CM and EM if CD4+, and in EMRA if CD8+. CD4/CD8 balance held among clones contracting day 15 to 85, and later expanders leaned CD4+. Memory sampled before infection contained some responding clones, suggesting cross-reactive memory joined.

V lost 3 bases and J lost 4; bases outside the gene matches: 5. CDR1 LNHDA and CDR2 SQIVND come from the germline V gene (reference sequence). CDR3 length: 15 residues. The rearrangement links TRBV19 to TRBJ2-3; 9 nucleotides line up with TRBD2. The receptor was derived from an adult woman who had mild COVID-19 (a few samples of this study predate the infection). Cell type and time point are not known. The sample comprised PBMCs or a T cell subset sorted from them (not recorded which). The chain's CDR3 is CASSIGAGGADTQYF. CDR3 nucleotides: TGTGCCAGTAGTATCGGAGCGGGGGGCGCAGATACGCAGTATTTT.